This T cell receptor beta chain was sequenced during a study of Tregs in tolerant kidney transplant recipients. Study observations and caveats: The most relevant donor-specific Treg TCRbeta repertoire apparently came from expansion with activated donor B cells. No direct test of biological reproducibility was done here.

The germline V and J ends were trimmed by 5 bases and 3 bases, with 10 bases remaining between them. Per the germline V gene, CDR1 is MRHNA and CDR2 is SNTAGT. CDR3 length: 13 residues. The assay was immunoSEQ multiplex PCR, and TCRdb's table has in-frame clones only and misses some. The repertoire has 15,000 to 20,000 clones, roughly 82% of them found once; the top ten carry roughly 2.5%. This clone has more than one count but fewer than ten. Its target is unknown. Thawed PBMCs were FACS-sorted into unstimulated CD4+CD25+CD127- regulatory T cells, CD4+CD25- non-regulatory cells, CD4 and CD8 cells. Regulatory T cells were sorted from thawed PBMCs rested overnight at 37°C with approximately 180 IU/ml IL-2.

The specimen was Tregs from blood. The clonotype originates from a human donor in good health. The chain has TRBV6-4 and TRBJ1-1; a possible D gene is TRBD1 (5 bases). The CDR3 region is CASSPGPYTEAFF. The CDR3 coding sequence is TGTGCCAGCAGTCCGGGACCTTACACTGAAGCTTTCTTT.